The 10 T cell receptor beta chains below were found in one sample sequenced in a study of blood T cells in healthy people across ages. The authors ran a second PCR of roughly 6 to 11 cycles using a sample-barcoded 5' primer and a J-beta primer mix. In TCRdb, the 5' RACE reads were re-called with MiXCR into one record per CDR3 protein. Found here are about 670,000 distinct CDR3 sequences, 40% to 50% of them singletons; the top ten hold roughly 30%. The source material was blood. These receptors all stem from a man of 80 years or more in good health.

This rearrangement joins TRBV3-1 to TRBJ2-5; 11 bases are shared with TRBD2. The J segment lost 4 bases and the V segment lost 1 base, leaving 8 bases of the junction unmatched. The CDR3 covers 17 residues. The germline CDR1 and CDR2 sequences are LGHDT and YNNKEL (reference sequence). The CDR3 region is CASSQGTSGGMGETQYF. CDR3 DNA: TGTGCCAGCAGCCAAGGAACTAGCGGGGGTATGGGAGAGACCCAGTACTTC.

CDR3 amino acids: CASSQFERLYNEQYF. In nucleotides, the CDR3 is TGTGCCAGCAGCCAGTTTGAGAGACTATACAATGAGCAGTACTTC. This rearrangement joins TRBV4-2 to TRBJ2-1; D is possibly TRBD2 (5 bases). TRBJ2-7 explains the end of the DNA better; the J call may be wrong. Germline CDR1 is LGHNA and CDR2 is YNFKEQ. CDR3 length: 15 residues.

This clonotype has a handful of counts. V gene TRBV29-1 combines with J gene TRBJ1-1, with D tentatively TRBD1 (5 bases). The length of the CDR3 is 14 residues. V gave up 0 bases and J gave up 2 bases, with 10 bases separating them. CDR1 and CDR2 from the germline V gene are SQVTM and ANQGSEA. CDR3 in DNA: TGCAGCGTTGAAGAGCCCGGACATAACACTGAAGCTTTCTTT. It codes for CSVEEPGHNTEAFF.

CDR3 DNA: TGTGCCAGCAGCTTCCGGGACCCCCATCGGGATGAGCAGTACTTC. Its translation is CASSFRDPHRDEQYF. The V and J genes are TRBV5-5 and TRBJ2-5; D tentatively reads TRBD1 or TRBD2 (5 bases each). The CDR3 contains 15 residues. Looked up from germline, CDR1 is SGHKS and CDR2 is YYEKEE (reference sequence). Deletions cut 2 bases from V and 11 bases from J, with 22 bases between.

This chain joins TRBV29-1 and TRBJ2-1, with TRBD2 matching 8 bases. The CDR3 runs to 13 residues. The V and J ends lost 6 bases and 9 bases, in that order; junction bases with no gene match: 10. The germline gives CDR1 SQVTM, CDR2 ANQGSEA. The CDR3 loop reads CSVAMMLAGEQFF. The CDR3 coding sequence is TGCAGCGTGGCGATGATGCTAGCGGGTGAGCAGTTCTTC.

This clonotype was picked up a small number of times. V is TRBV20-1 and J is TRBJ2-1; D unresolved. Germline loops: CDR1 DFQATT, CDR2 SNEGSKA (reference sequence). This CDR3 spans 10 amino acids. The V gene lost 6 bases and the J gene lost 8 bases, with 8 bases spanning the gap. CDR3 nucleotides: TGCAGTGCCGAACTCGATGAGCAGTTCTTC. As protein: CSAELDEQFF.

In this sample, this clonotype turned up a few times. The chain couples TRBV7-3 to TRBJ2-1; 13 bases align to TRBD2. Germline CDR1 SGHTA, CDR2 FQGTGA. V dropped 3 bases and J dropped 11; count of bases not matched to a gene: 10. The CDR3 length is 16 residues. This CDR3 reads CASSFDPRTSGSKQFF. The CDR3 bases are TGTGCCAGCAGCTTCGATCCCCGGACTAGCGGGAGTAAGCAGTTCTTC.

Written as DNA, the CDR3 is TGTGCCAGCAGTTCCAGCAGACAGCAAGAGACCCAGTACTTC. Translation: CASSSSRQQETQYF. V and J are TRBV27 and TRBJ2-5; a weak D match, TRBD1 (5 bases). Germline V CDR1 and CDR2: MNHEY, SMNVEV (reference sequence). The CDR3 extends over 14 amino acids. V dropped 4 bases and J dropped 2 bases, with 11 bases sitting between them.

V gene TRBV20-1 combines with J gene TRBJ2-4, with D perhaps assigned TRBD1 or TRBD2 (5 bases each). Gene TRBJ2-5 matches the end of the DNA better, so the J call may be wrong. CDR3 size: 18 residues. Germline CDR1 is DFQATT and CDR2 is SNEGSKA (reference sequence). The CDR3 nucleotides read TGCAGTGCTAGAGACCGCCTACGGGGCGCTATGCTCCAAGAGACCCAGTACTTC. This codes for CSARDRLRGAMLQETQYF.

This clonotype showed up just a few times. CDR3 amino acids: CASGPSPDIQYF. The CDR3 DNA sequence: TGTGCTAGTGGTCCCAGTCCCGACATTCAGTACTTC. This chain uses TRBV12-5 with TRBJ2-4, with no clear D. Trimming stripped 5 bases from V and 8 bases from J, with 10 bases between. Per the germline V gene, CDR1 is LGHNT and CDR2 is FRNRAP. The CDR3 totals 12 residues.